The 4 T cell receptor beta chains in this list originate from one sample, sequenced in a study of blood T cell repertoires in COVID-19. Profiled with immunoSEQ multiplex PCR; TCRdb holds only in-frame clones, not every one. The table shows some 230,000 clones, with about 85% occurring only once. Sequencing input: peripheral blood. These receptors were collected from a man between 35 and 55 years old with acute or convalescent COVID-19.

The chain recombines TRBV4-2 with TRBJ1-5, with no clear D. This CDR3 contains 15 residues. The V end was cut by 2 bases, the J end by 1 base, with 9 bases between. Per the germline V gene, CDR1 is LGHNA and CDR2 is YNFKEQ. The CDR3 region is CASSQTWASNQPQHF. CDR3 DNA: TGTGCCAGCAGCCAAACTTGGGCAAGCAATCAGCCCCAGCATTTT.

V is TRBV12-5 and J is TRBJ1-1; D remains ambiguous. V was cut by 0 bases and J by 8 bases, with 16 bases left in between. Germline V gene data show CDR1 as LGHNT and CDR2 as FRNRAP. The CDR3 loop spans 15 amino acids. The CDR3 protein is CASGLVQSGKGEAFF. CDR3 nucleotides: TGTGCTAGTGGTTTGGTACAGTCGGGGAAAGGGGAAGCTTTCTTT.

V usage is TRBV5-8 and J usage is TRBJ2-7, with TRBD1 matching over 7 bases. The V gene end was trimmed by 1 base and the J gene end by 6 bases; junction bases not matched to a gene: 4. CDR1 and CDR2 (germline): SGHTS, YDEGEE. The CDR3 is 13 amino acids. The CDR3 spells CASSLRQGLEQYF. The CDR3, as DNA: TGTGCCAGCAGCTTGAGACAGGGCCTCGAGCAGTACTTC.

CDR3 nucleotides: TGTGCCAGCAGCTTAGCGGGACTAGCGGGTTCCCAAGGGGAGCAGTACTTC. Amino acid sequence: CASSLAGLAGSQGEQYF. V is TRBV7-2 and J is TRBJ2-7; 12 nucleotides agree with TRBD2. J was trimmed by 7 bases and V by 0 bases; bases with no gene match: 10. Per germline, CDR1 SGHTA and CDR2 FQGNSA. The CDR3 length is 17 residues.